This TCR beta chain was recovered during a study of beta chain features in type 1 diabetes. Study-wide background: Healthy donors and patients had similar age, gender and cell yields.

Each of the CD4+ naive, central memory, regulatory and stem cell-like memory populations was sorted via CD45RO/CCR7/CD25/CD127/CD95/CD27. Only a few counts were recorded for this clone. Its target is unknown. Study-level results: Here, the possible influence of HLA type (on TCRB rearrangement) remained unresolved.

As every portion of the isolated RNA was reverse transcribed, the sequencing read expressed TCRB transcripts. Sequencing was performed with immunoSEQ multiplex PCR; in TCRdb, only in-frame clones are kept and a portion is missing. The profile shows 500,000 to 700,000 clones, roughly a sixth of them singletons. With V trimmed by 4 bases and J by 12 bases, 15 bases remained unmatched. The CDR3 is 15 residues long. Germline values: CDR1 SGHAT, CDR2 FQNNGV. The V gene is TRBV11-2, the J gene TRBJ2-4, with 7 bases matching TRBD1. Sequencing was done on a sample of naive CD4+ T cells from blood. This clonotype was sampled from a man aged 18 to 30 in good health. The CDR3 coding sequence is TGTGCCAGCAGCTCCCCGAGACAGGGTATATGGGGTCAGTACTTC. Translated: CASSSPRQGIWGQYF.